This T cell receptor beta chain was obtained from a study of metastatic and nonmetastatic thyroid tumors. Across the whole study: The study looked at repertoires side by side in blood and in tumor or nodule tissue from malignant and benign thyroid patients. Broader study findings: Malignant thyroid tumors reportedly exceeded benign nodules significantly in TCR beta diversity, with the difference appearing in blood and tumor.

Thyroid surgery was preceded by no treatment in any patient. A remark on this clone: What it recognizes is unknown.

Per the original data handling: Built for papillary thyroid cancer, a distant-metastasis classifier drew on CDR3 differences across clinicopathological groups. Through MiXCR, TCRdb re-clonotyped the PCR reads. TCRdb, not the original authors, processed these V and J calls. The sample includes tens of thousands of clones, about 26% of them seen just once. Germline V gene lookup returns CDR1 SGHNT and CDR2 YENEEA. V was pared by 5 bases and J by 10 bases, with 15 bases between. The CDR3 is made up of 13 amino acids. The chain carries TRBV11-3 and TRBJ2-1; tentative D call: TRBD1 (5 bases). The sequence came from a male donor with papillary thyroid cancer or a benign thyroid nodule (not recorded which). Some clones in this sample may be carry-over from other donors' samples. The sequenced material came from blood. The CDR3 nucleotides read TGTGCCAGCAGCCCGACCTGGACATTGGAGCAGTTCTTC. Amino acid sequence: CASSPTWTLEQFF.